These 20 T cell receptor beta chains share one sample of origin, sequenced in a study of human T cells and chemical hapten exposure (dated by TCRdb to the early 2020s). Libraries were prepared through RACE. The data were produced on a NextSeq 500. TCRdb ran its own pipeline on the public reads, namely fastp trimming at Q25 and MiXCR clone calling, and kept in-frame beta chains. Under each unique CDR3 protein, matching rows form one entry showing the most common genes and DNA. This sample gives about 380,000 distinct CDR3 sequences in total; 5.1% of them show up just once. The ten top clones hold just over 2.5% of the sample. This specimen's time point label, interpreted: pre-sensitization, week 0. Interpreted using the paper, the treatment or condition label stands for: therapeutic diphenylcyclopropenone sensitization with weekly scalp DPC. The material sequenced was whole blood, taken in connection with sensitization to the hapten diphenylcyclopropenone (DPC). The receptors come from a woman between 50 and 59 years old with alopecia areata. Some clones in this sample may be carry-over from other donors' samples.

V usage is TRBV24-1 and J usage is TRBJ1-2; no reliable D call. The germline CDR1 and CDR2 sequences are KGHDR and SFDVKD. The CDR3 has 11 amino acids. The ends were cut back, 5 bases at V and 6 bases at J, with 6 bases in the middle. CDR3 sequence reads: CATSGGNGYTF. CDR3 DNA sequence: TGTGCCACCAGTGGCGGGAATGGCTACACCTTC.

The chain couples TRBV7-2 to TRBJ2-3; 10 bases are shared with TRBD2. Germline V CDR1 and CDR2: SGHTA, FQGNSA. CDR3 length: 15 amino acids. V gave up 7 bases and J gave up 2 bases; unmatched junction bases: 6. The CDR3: CASTSGRVPTDTQYF. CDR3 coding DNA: TGTGCCAGCACGAGCGGGAGGGTTCCCACAGATACGCAGTATTTT.

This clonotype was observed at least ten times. CDR3 sequence reads: CASNLSGGVNTGELFF. The CDR3, as DNA: TGTGCCAGCAATCTATCAGGGGGAGTGAACACCGGGGAGCTGTTTTTT. V gene TRBV27 combines with J gene TRBJ2-2; the match to TRBD1 covers 7 bases. Unmatched junction bases numbered 9, after V lost 7 bases and J lost 1 base. Germline lookup yields CDR1 MNHEY and CDR2 SMNVEV (reference sequence). The CDR3 consists of 16 residues.

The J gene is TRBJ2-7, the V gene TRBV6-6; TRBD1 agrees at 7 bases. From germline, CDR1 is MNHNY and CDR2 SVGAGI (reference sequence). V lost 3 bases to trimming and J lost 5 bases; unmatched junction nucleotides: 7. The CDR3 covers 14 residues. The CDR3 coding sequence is TGTGCCAGCAGTTATGGCAGGGGGAGTGACGAGCAGTACTTC. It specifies CASSYGRGSDEQYF.

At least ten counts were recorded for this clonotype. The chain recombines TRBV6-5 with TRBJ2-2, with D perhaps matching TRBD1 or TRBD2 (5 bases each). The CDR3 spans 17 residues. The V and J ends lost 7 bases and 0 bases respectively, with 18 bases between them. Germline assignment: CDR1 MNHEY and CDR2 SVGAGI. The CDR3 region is CASNLERDAANTGELFF. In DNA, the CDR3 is TGTGCCAGCAACCTAGAACGGGACGCCGCGAACACCGGGGAGCTGTTTTTT.

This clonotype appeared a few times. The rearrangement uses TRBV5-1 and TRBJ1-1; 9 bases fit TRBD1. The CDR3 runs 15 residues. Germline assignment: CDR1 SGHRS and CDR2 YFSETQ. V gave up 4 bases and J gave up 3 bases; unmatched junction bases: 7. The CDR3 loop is CASSTRQGVHTEAFF. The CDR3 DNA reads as TGCGCCAGCAGCACCCGACAGGGGGTGCACACTGAAGCTTTCTTT.

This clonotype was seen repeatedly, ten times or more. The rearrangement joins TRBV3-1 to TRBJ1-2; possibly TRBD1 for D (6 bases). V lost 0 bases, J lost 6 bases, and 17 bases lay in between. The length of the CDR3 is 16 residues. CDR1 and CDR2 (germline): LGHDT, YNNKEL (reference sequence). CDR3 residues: CASSQDRGGKGDGYTF. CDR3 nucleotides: TGTGCCAGCAGCCAAGACCGAGGTGGGAAGGGGGATGGCTACACCTTC. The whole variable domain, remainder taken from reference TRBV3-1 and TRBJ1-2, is DTAVSQTPKYLVTQMGNDKSIKCEQNLGHDTMYWYKQDSKKFLKIMFSYNNKELIINETVPNRFSPKSPDKAHLNLHINSLELGDSAVYFCASSQDRGGKGDGYTFGSGTRLTVV.

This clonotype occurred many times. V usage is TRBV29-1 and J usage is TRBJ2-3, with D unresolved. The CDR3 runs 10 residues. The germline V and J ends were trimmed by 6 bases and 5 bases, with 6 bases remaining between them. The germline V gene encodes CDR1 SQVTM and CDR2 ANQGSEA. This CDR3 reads CSVGGDTQYF. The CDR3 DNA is TGCAGCGTCGGTGGAGATACGCAGTATTTT.

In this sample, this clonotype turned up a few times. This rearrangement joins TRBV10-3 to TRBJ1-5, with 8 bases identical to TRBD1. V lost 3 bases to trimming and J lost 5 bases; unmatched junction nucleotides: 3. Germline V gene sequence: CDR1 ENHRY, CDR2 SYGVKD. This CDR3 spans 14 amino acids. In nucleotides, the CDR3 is TGTGCCATCAGTGACAGGGGGCCCGATCAGCCCCAGCATTTT. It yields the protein CAISDRGPDQPQHF.

The CDR3 nucleotides read TGTGCCAGCTCACCACCGAACAGGGAAGGTACCGGGGAGCTGTTTTTT. Translated, it gives CASSPPNREGTGELFF. The J gene is TRBJ2-2, the V gene TRBV18; maybe TRBD1 (6 bases). The CDR3 is 16 amino acids. Germline V CDR1 and CDR2: KGHSH, LQKENI. The V end was cut by 0 bases, the J end by 5 bases, with 13 bases between.

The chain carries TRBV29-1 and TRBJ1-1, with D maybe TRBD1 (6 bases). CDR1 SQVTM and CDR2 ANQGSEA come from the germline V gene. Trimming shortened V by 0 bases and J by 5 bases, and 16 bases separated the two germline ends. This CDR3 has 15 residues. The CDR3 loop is CSVEDPLGQGTEAFF. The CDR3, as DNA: TGCAGCGTTGAAGACCCCCTGGGGCAGGGGACTGAAGCTTTCTTT. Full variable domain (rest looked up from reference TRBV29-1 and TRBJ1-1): SAVISQKPSRDICQRGTSLTIQCQVDSQVTMMFWYRQQPGQSLTLIATANQGSEATYESGFVIDKFPISRPNLTFSTLTVSNMSPEDSSIYLCSVEDPLGQGTEAFFGQGTRLTVV.

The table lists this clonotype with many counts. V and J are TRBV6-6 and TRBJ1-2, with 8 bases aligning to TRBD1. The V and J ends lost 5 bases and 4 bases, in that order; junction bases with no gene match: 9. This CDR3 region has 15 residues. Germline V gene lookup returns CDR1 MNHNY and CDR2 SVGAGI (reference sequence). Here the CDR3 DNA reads TGTGCCAGCAGTCCCCCCCAGGGGGCAAGCTATGGCTACACCTTC. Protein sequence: CASSPPQGASYGYTF.

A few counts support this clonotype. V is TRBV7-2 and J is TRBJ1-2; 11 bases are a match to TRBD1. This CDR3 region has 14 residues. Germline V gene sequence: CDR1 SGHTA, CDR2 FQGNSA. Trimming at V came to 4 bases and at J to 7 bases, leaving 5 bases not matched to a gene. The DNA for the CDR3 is TGTGCCAGCAGCTCCTGGACAGGGGGCGTTGGCTACACCTTC. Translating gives CASSSWTGGVGYTF.

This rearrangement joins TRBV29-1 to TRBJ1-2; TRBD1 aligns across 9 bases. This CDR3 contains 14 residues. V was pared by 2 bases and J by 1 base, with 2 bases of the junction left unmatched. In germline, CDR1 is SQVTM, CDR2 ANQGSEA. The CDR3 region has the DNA TGCAGCGTTGAAACAGGGGGCGGTAACTATGGCTACACCTTC. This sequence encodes CSVETGGGNYGYTF. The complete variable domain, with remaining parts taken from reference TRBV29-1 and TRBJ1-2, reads SAVISQKPSRDICQRGTSLTIQCQVDSQVTMMFWYRQQPGQSLTLIATANQGSEATYESGFVIDKFPISRPNLTFSTLTVSNMSPEDSSIYLCSVETGGGNYGYTFGSGTRLTVV.

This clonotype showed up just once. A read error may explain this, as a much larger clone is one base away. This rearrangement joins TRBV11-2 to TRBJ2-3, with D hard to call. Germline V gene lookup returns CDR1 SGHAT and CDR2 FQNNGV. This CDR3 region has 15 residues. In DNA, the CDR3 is TGTCCCAGCAGCTTCGGCAACCCAAGCACAGATACGCAGTATTTT. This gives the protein CPSSFGNPSTDTQYF.

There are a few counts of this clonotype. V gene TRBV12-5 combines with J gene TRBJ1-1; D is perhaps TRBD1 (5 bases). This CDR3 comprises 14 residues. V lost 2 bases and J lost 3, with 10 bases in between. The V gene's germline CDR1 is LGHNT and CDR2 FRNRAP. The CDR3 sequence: CASGLRAGDTEAFF. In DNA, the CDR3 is TGTGCTAGTGGTTTGCGGGCGGGGGACACTGAAGCTTTCTTT.

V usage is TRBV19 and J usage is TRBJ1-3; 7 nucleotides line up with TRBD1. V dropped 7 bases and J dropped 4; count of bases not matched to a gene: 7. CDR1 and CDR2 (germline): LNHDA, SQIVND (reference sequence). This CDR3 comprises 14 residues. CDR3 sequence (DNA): TGTGCCAGTACCCTAGGGGACAGAGGAAACACCATATATTTT. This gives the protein CASTLGDRGNTIYF.

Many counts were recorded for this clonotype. The CDR3 nucleotides read TGTGCCAGCAGTGAATTGACGGGAGGGCCAGGTGAGCAGTTCTTC. Amino acids: CASSELTGGPGEQFF. This chain uses TRBV25-1 with TRBJ2-1; 8 bases map to TRBD2. V lost 1 base and J lost 9; bases outside the gene matches: 8. The CDR3 spans 15 residues. Germline values: CDR1 MGHDK, CDR2 SYGVNS.

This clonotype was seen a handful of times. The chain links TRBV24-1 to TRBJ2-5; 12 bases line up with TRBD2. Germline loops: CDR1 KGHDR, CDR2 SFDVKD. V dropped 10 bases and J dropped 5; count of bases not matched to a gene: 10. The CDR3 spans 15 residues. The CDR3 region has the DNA TGTGCCACGGGACAGACTAGCGGGAGTTTGGAGACCCAGTACTTC. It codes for CATGQTSGSLETQYF.

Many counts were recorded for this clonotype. This CDR3 reads CASSGFPEQFF. The CDR3 DNA is TGTGCCAGCAGTGGTTTCCCCGAGCAGTTCTTC. The chain links TRBV2 to TRBJ2-1, with D unresolved. CDR1 SNHLY and CDR2 FYNNEI come from the germline V gene. The CDR3 loop spans 11 amino acids. V was cut by 4 bases and J by 10 bases, with 8 bases left in between.